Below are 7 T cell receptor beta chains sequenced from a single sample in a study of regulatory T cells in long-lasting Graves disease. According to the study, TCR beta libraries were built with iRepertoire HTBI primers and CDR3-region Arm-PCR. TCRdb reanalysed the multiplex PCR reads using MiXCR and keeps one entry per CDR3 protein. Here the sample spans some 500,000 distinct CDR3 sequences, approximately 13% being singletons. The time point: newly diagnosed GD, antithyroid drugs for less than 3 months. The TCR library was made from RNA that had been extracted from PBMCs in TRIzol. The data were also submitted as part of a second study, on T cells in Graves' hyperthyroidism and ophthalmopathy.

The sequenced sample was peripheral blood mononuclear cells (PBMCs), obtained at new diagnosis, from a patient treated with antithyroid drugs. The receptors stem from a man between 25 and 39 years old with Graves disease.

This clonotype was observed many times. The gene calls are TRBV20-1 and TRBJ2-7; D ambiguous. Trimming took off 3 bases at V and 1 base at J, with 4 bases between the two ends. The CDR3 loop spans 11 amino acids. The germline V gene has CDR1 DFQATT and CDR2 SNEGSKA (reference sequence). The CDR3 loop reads CSASDSYEQYF. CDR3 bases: TGCAGTGCTAGCGATTCCTACGAGCAGTACTTC.

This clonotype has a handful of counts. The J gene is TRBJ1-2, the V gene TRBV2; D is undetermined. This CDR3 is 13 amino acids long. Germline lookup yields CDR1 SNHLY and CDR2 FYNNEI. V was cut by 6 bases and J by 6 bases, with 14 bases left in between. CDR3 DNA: TGTGCCAGCAGAATCGACAAGGATCATGGCTACACCTTC. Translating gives CASRIDKDHGYTF. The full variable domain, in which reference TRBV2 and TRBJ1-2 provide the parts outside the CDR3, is EPEVTQTPSHQVTQMGQEVILRCVPISNHLYFYWYRQILGQKVEFLVSFYNNEISEKSEIFDDQFSVERPDGSNFTLKIRSTKLEDSAMYFCASRIDKDHGYTFGSGTRLTVV.

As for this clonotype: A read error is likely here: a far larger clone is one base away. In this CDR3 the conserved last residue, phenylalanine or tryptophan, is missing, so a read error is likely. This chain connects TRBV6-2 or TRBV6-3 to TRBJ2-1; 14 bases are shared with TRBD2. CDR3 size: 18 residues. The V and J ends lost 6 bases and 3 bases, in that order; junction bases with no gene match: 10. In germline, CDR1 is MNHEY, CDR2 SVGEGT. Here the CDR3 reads CASSSGTSGSQSYNEQFL. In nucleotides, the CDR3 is TGTGCCAGCAGCTCCGGGACTAGCGGGAGTCAAAGCTACAATGAGCAGTTCCTC.

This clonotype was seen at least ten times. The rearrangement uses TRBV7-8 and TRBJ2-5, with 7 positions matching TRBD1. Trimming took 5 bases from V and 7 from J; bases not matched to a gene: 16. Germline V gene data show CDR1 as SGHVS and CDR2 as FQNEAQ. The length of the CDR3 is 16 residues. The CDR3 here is CASSPRGRGAGGTQYF. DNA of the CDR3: TGTGCCAGCAGCCCTAGGGGAAGAGGGGCAGGGGGGACCCAGTACTTC.

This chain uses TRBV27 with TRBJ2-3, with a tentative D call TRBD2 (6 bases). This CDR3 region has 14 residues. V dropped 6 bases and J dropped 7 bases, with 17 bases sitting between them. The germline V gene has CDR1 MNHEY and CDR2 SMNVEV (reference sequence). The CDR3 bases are TGTGCCAGCAGACCCGGCCGGGGACTCCATACGCAGTATTTT. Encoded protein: CASRPGRGLHTQYF.

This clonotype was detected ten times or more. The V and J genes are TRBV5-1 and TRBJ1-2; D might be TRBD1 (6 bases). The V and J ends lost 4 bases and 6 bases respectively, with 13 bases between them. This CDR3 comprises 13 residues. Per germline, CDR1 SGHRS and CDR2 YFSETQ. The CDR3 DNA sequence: TGCGCCAGCAGCACCTCAGGGGCGGATGGCTACACCTTC. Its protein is CASSTSGADGYTF.

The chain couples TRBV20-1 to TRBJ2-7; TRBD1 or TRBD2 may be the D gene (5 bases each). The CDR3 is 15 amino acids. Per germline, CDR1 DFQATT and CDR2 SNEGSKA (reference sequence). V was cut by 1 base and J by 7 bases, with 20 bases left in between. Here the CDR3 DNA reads TGCAGTGCTAGAGTCCCCAGAGGGGTGTCGTCGGAGCAGTACTTC. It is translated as CSARVPRGVSSEQYF.